The next 13 T cell receptor beta chains were all read from a single sample in a study of T cell responses to AZD1222 COVID-19 vaccine. Clones were read by immunoSEQ multiplex PCR, and TCRdb kept only the in-frame ones, dropping some. The sample lists 50,000 to 65,000 clones, about 90% occurring once. The sample was peripheral blood, taken 28 days after the second dose of the MenACWY control vaccine. These receptors originate from an adult who received the MenACWY meningococcal vaccine as a control.

This sequence joins TRBV7-9 and TRBJ1-4; tentatively, D is TRBD1 (5 bases). CDR3 length: 11 residues. Germline V CDR1 and CDR2: SEHNR, FQNEAQ (reference sequence). V was pared by 4 bases and J by 15 bases, with 12 bases between. The CDR3 protein is CASSYGGVLFF. DNA for the CDR3: TGTGCCAGCAGCTATGGAGGGGTTTTGTTTTTT.

This chain's CDR3 is CASSRRESDAETQYF. In nucleotides, the CDR3 is TGTGCCAGCAGCCGTAGGGAAAGCGATGCAGAGACCCAGTACTTC. The genes are TRBV9 and TRBJ2-5; D uncertain. The CDR3 contains 15 residues. Germline V gene data show CDR1 as SGDLS and CDR2 as YYNGEE. V was clipped by 4 bases and J by 4 bases, with 17 bases between them.

Worth noting for this clone: Other DNA sequences in this sample translate to the same CDR3. This chain connects TRBV5-4 to TRBJ1-1; D possibly corresponds to TRBD1 (5 bases). CDR1 SGHNT and CDR2 YYREEE come from the germline V gene (reference sequence). The CDR3 loop spans 12 amino acids. V shed 4 bases and J shed 3 bases, with 7 bases lying between them. The CDR3 coding sequence is TGTGCCAGCAGCCGGGGGGACACTGAAGCTTTCTTT. Protein product: CASSRGDTEAFF.

The chain couples TRBV11-1 to TRBJ2-2, with 7 bases lining up with TRBD1. With 7 bases clipped from V and 0 bases from J, the junction kept 5 bases outside the gene matches. CDR1 and CDR2 (germline): SGHAT, FQDESV (reference sequence). This CDR3 spans 15 amino acids. The CDR3 DNA reads as TGTGCCAGCACCTCGACAGGGACGAACACCGGGGAGCTGTTTTTT. This encodes CASTSTGTNTGELFF.

The gene calls are TRBV6-5 and TRBJ1-2, with 9 bases fitting TRBD1. The CDR3 is 15 residues long. The ends lost 0 bases at V and 8 bases at J; junction bases unmatched: 7. From germline, CDR1 is MNHEY and CDR2 SVGAGI. The CDR3 DNA follows: TGTGCCAGCAGTTACTCGAGGACAGGGGCGGGAGGCTACACCTTC. Its protein is CASSYSRTGAGGYTF.

This CDR3 reads CASNRESFPLHF. In nucleotides, the CDR3 is TGTGCCAGCAACCGGGAATCTTTTCCCCTCCACTTT. The rearrangement uses TRBV28 and TRBJ1-6; D ambiguous. Trimming cost V 7 bases and J 13 bases, with 14 bases left between them. The CDR3 length is 12 residues. Looked up from germline, CDR1 is MDHEN and CDR2 is SYDVKM.

This chain joins TRBV6-6 and TRBJ2-7, with 7 bases identical to TRBD1. Germline loops: CDR1 MNHNY, CDR2 SVGAGI (reference sequence). The CDR3 spans 15 residues. V trimming: 6 bases; J trimming: 4 bases; junction bases outside the gene matches: 12. The CDR3 coding sequence is TGTGCCAGCAGCCACCTGAGGGACAGTGCGTACGAGCAGTACTTC. Protein: CASSHLRDSAYEQYF.

The gene calls are TRBV7-6 and TRBJ1-1, with 7 bases lining up with TRBD1. The germline V gene has CDR1 SGHVS and CDR2 FNYEAQ. The CDR3 extends over 13 amino acids. V was pared by 5 bases and J by 8 bases, with 8 bases of the junction left unmatched. The CDR3 loop is CASSDSPGQEAFF. The CDR3 nucleotides are TGTGCCAGCAGCGACTCCCCGGGACAGGAAGCTTTCTTT.

V is TRBV27 and J is TRBJ2-3; tentative D call: TRBD2 (5 bases). The CDR3 sequence is 13 residues long. Looked up from germline, CDR1 is MNHEY and CDR2 is SMNVEV (reference sequence). V was pared by 4 bases and J by 4 bases, with 9 bases between. CDR3 bases: TGTGCCAGCAGTTCCCTAGCATCAGATACGCAGTATTTT. It specifies CASSSLASDTQYF.

This sequence joins TRBV27 and TRBJ1-1; D call uncertain. The germline V gene encodes CDR1 MNHEY and CDR2 SMNVEV (reference sequence). The V end lost 3 bases, the J end lost 4 bases, and 12 bases lay between the germline ends. This CDR3 has 14 amino acids. In nucleotides, the CDR3 is TGTGCCAGCAGTTTGCGGGGTTTGGGCACTGAAGCTTTCTTT. The encoded protein is CASSLRGLGTEAFF.

The rearrangement links TRBV28 to TRBJ2-5; 10 bases map to TRBD2. CDR1 MDHEN and CDR2 SYDVKM come from the germline V gene. This CDR3 has 16 amino acids. The J segment lost 2 bases and the V segment lost 8 bases, leaving 11 bases of the junction unmatched. The CDR3 loop is CASGLPLLAGQETQYF. CDR3 coding DNA: TGTGCCAGCGGGCTTCCTCTACTAGCGGGACAAGAGACCCAGTACTTC.

This clone was counted once. The chain links TRBV29-1 to TRBJ2-2; possible D gene TRBD2, 6 bases. Germline V gene lookup returns CDR1 SQVTM and CDR2 ANQGSEA. This CDR3 spans 16 amino acids. V was cut by 5 bases and J by 3 bases, with 19 bases left in between. For the CDR3, the DNA is TGCAGCGTTCTGGATTCCCGGGACTCTTACACCGGGGAGCTGTTTTTT. It specifies CSVLDSRDSYTGELFF.

J is TRBJ1-4 and V is TRBV20-1; D is undetermined. V dropped 5 bases and J dropped 0 bases, with 4 bases sitting between them. Germline V gives CDR1 DFQATT, CDR2 SNEGSKA (reference sequence). The CDR3 is 12 residues long. CDR3: CSAGATNEKLFF. The CDR3 DNA reads as TGCAGTGCTGGTGCAACTAATGAAAAACTGTTTTTT.